A single sample is the source of the 27 T cell receptor beta chains below, sequenced in a study of CD4 T cells in lung cancer (dated by TCRdb to 2018 to 2020). Receptors were amplified or captured by the immunoSEQ multiplex PCR assay. TCRdb's version of the immuneACCESS table is confined to in-frame rearrangements and falls short of the full clone set. An unresolved V gene accounts for under half of the shortfall where checked; the remainder is of unknown origin. Across this sample there are 10,000 to 11,000 clones, with approximately 66% seen only once. Together, the top ten hold roughly 14% of the sample. Non-adjacent lung tissue was taken as far as possible from the malignant lesion, at least 3 cm away, from the same resection. The sample comprised normal lung tissue taken away from the tumor. These receptors all come from a man aged 55-75 years with non-small cell lung cancer.

There are a few counts of this clone. Additional DNA sequences in this sample encode the identical CDR3. The chain employs TRBV9 and TRBJ2-1, with 12 nucleotides matching TRBD2. V shed 4 bases, J shed 2 bases, and the junction held 4 bases outside the gene matches. The CDR3 spans 16 residues. Per germline, CDR1 SGDLS and CDR2 YYNGEE. The CDR3 here is CASSPRTSGTYNEQFF. CDR3 DNA: TGTGCCAGCAGCCCCCGGACTAGCGGGACCTACAATGAGCAGTTCTTC.

This clone is categorized as medium-sized. The rearrangement links TRBV11-3 to TRBJ1-2, with D possibly TRBD1 on 6 matching bases. The CDR3 has 19 residues. Trimming stripped 0 bases from V and 3 bases from J, with 23 bases between. Germline lookup yields CDR1 SGHNT and CDR2 YENEEA. The CDR3 spells CASSLDQGRQALGYYGYTF. CDR3 coding DNA: TGTGCCAGCAGCTTAGATCAGGGGAGACAGGCCCTGGGGTACTATGGCTACACCTTC.

This chain joins TRBV18 and TRBJ2-4, with D maybe TRBD1 (6 bases). The CDR3 length is 18 residues. V lost 6 bases and J lost 0, with 21 bases in between. CDR1 is KGHSH, CDR2 LQKENI, per germline. In DNA, the CDR3 is TGTGCCAGCTCCCCTACTCAGGGGCGACTCCTAGCCAAAAACATTCAGTACTTC. This gives the protein CASSPTQGRLLAKNIQYF.

The chain couples TRBV2 to TRBJ2-7; D not resolved. CDR1 and CDR2 from the germline V gene are SNHLY and FYNNEI. Trimming took 6 bases from V and 3 from J, leaving 9 bases between them. This CDR3 region has 12 residues. Written as DNA, the CDR3 is TGTGCCAGCAGAAAAAGGGACTACGAGCAGTACGTC. This sequence encodes CASRKRDYEQYV.

This clone occurred once. This CDR3 reads CASTPLRTGDNSPLHF. In DNA, the CDR3 is TGTGCCAGCACCCCCTTGAGGACAGGGGATAATTCACCCCTCCACTTT. This chain connects TRBV28 to TRBJ1-6, with TRBD1 matching 9 bases. Trimming removed 7 bases from V and 5 bases from J; junction bases left unmatched: 9. The CDR3 consists of 16 residues. Germline V gene data show CDR1 as MDHEN and CDR2 as SYDVKM.

This clone is medium-sized. Here the CDR3 reads CASSSWTGAETQYF. CDR3 DNA: TGTGCCAGCAGCTCCTGGACAGGGGCGGAGACCCAGTACTTC. V is TRBV5-4 and J is TRBJ2-5; 9 bases line up with TRBD1. The length of the CDR3 is 14 residues. Looked up from germline, CDR1 is SGHNT and CDR2 is YYREEE (reference sequence). The ends lost 3 bases at V and 5 bases at J; junction bases unmatched: 5.

The chain joins TRBV6-4 to TRBJ2-3; weak D call: TRBD2 (6 bases). Germline V gene lookup returns CDR1 MRHNA and CDR2 SNTAGT. This CDR3 is built from 14 residues. V was shortened by 3 bases and J by 1 base, with 8 bases between the two germline ends. CDR3 in DNA: TGTGCCAGCAGTGAGGAGGGAGGCACAGATACGCAGTATTTT. It yields the protein CASSEEGGTDTQYF.

This clone showed up just once. The chain is built from TRBV7-9 and TRBJ2-5, with 7 bases fitting TRBD1. There are 17 residues in the CDR3. The junction had 14 bases not matched to a gene; V was cut back by 3 bases and J by 4 bases. Germline V lookup: CDR1 SEHNR, CDR2 FQNEAQ (reference sequence). The CDR3 sequence: CASSLVANRGLPETQYF. CDR3 DNA sequence: TGTGCCAGCAGCTTGGTAGCTAACAGGGGTCTTCCAGAGACCCAGTACTTC. Complete variable domain (other parts from reference TRBV7-9 and TRBJ2-5): DTGVSQNPRHKITKRGQNVTFRCDPISEHNRLYWYRQTLGQGPEFLTYFQNEAQLEKSRLLSDRFSAERPKGSFSTLEIQRTEQGDSAMYLCASSLVANRGLPETQYFGPGTRLLVL.

The chain uses TRBV11-2 and TRBJ2-7; TRBD2 matches 7 bases. This CDR3 is built from 16 residues. Germline V gene sequence: CDR1 SGHAT, CDR2 FQNNGV. V gave up 4 bases and J gave up 3 bases; unmatched junction bases: 12. The CDR3 here is CASSSLTGRRNYEQYF. The CDR3 DNA reads TGTGCCAGCAGCTCCTTGACCGGGAGGAGGAACTACGAGCAGTACTTC.

In this sample, this clone turned up many times. The gene calls are TRBV5-4 and TRBJ1-4, with TRBD1 identical over 8 bases. V lost 4 bases to trimming and J lost 2 bases; unmatched junction nucleotides: 10. The germline V gene encodes CDR1 SGHNT and CDR2 YYREEE (reference sequence). The CDR3 spans 17 residues. This CDR3 reads CASSPGQGGGTNEKLFF. CDR3 DNA sequence: TGTGCCAGCAGCCCAGGACAGGGTGGCGGGACTAATGAAAAACTGTTTTTT.

This chain uses TRBV6-5 with TRBJ1-3; the D gene is possibly TRBD1 (6 bases). Germline-derived CDR1 and CDR2 are MNHEY and SVGAGI. V was clipped by 0 bases and J by 3 bases, with 6 bases between them. The CDR3 is 14 amino acids. CDR3 protein: CASSYSRGGNTIYF. Written as DNA, the CDR3 is TGTGCCAGCAGTTACTCCAGGGGTGGAAACACCATATATTTT.

V usage is TRBV5-1 and J usage is TRBJ2-5; the D gene is possibly TRBD1 (5 bases). Germline V gene sequence: CDR1 SGHRS, CDR2 YFSETQ. Trimming took off 2 bases at V and 4 bases at J, with 12 bases between the two ends. The CDR3 has 14 amino acids. The CDR3 sequence is CASSFRVGSETQYF. The CDR3 DNA reads TGCGCCAGCAGCTTCAGGGTCGGGTCAGAGACCCAGTACTTC.

The genes are TRBV2 and TRBJ2-3; TRBD1 matches at 10 bases. Germline CDR1 and CDR2: SNHLY and FYNNEI. V shed 0 bases and J 2 bases; nucleotides not matched to a gene: 5. The CDR3 loop spans 17 amino acids. The CDR3 bases are TGTGCCAGCAGTGAAGCCGACAGGGGGCAGGACACAGATACGCAGTATTTT. Translation gives CASSEADRGQDTDTQYF.

There are a few counts of this clone. The genes are TRBV5-1 and TRBJ1-2; no clear D gene. CDR1 and CDR2 from the germline V gene are SGHRS and YFSETQ. This CDR3 comprises 13 residues. With 0 bases removed from V and 3 bases from J, the gap between germline ends came to 6 bases. Here the CDR3 DNA reads TGCGCCAGCAGCTTGGGACGGGACTATGGCTACACCTTC. Amino acid sequence: CASSLGRDYGYTF.

This chain links TRBV7-3 with TRBJ2-5; TRBD2 agrees at 8 bases. CDR3 length equals 18 residues. Germline V lookup: CDR1 SGHTA, CDR2 FQGTGA. J lost 1 base, V lost 2 bases, and 12 bases had no gene match. The CDR3 sequence: CASSLDVVASGPQETQYF. The CDR3 coding sequence is TGTGCCAGCAGCTTAGACGTGGTGGCTAGCGGGCCCCAAGAGACCCAGTACTTC.

The chain combines TRBV5-4 with TRBJ2-7, with D perhaps being TRBD1 or TRBD2 (7 bases each). This CDR3 is 15 amino acids long. Germline V CDR1 and CDR2: SGHNT, YYREEE (reference sequence). Trimming took 4 bases from V and 5 from J, leaving 19 bases between them. CDR3 protein: CASSLGGGPSNEQYV. The CDR3 DNA reads TGTGCCAGCAGCCTGGGAGGGGGCCCCTCTAACGAGCAGTACGTC.

The rearrangement uses TRBV6-1 and TRBJ1-2; a weak D match, TRBD1 (6 bases). This CDR3 spans 15 amino acids. The V gene's germline CDR1 is MNHNS and CDR2 SASEGT. V was trimmed by 5 bases and J by 1 base, leaving 14 bases between them. CDR3 in DNA: TGTGCCAGCAGTCGTAACAGGGACATTAACTATGGCTACACCTTC. Amino acids: CASSRNRDINYGYTF.

The V and J genes are TRBV6-4 and TRBJ1-4, with D perhaps matching TRBD1 (5 bases). The CDR3 sequence is 15 residues long. V was trimmed by 0 bases and J by 4 bases, leaving 9 bases between them. The V gene's germline CDR1 is MRHNA and CDR2 SNTAGT. The chain's CDR3 is CASSDSGGGNEKLFF. Here the CDR3 DNA reads TGTGCCAGCAGTGACTCTGGGGGAGGTAATGAAAAACTGTTTTTT.

This chain joins TRBV19 and TRBJ2-6; 13 bases fit TRBD2. The CDR3 is made up of 16 amino acids. J lost 2 bases, V lost 8 bases, and 3 bases had no gene match. Germline V gene lookup returns CDR1 LNHDA and CDR2 SQIVND (reference sequence). In DNA form, the CDR3 reads TGTGCCAGTTTCGGACTAGCGGGAGCTGGGGCCAACGTCCTGACTTTC. Its protein is CASFGLAGAGANVLTF.

The chain carries TRBV10-2 and TRBJ2-7; D might be TRBD1 (6 bases). Trimming took off 8 bases at V and 4 bases at J, with 9 bases between the two ends. In germline, CDR1 is WSHSY, CDR2 SAAADI. The CDR3 runs to 11 residues. The CDR3 protein is CASLQGYEQYV. The CDR3 bases are TGCGCCAGCTTACAGGGTTACGAGCAGTACGTC.

The chain is built from TRBV19 and TRBJ1-1; D is possibly TRBD1 (6 bases). CDR3 length: 14 amino acids. The germline gives CDR1 LNHDA, CDR2 SQIVND (reference sequence). Trimming left V 5 bases short and J 3 bases short, with 13 bases between. The CDR3 loop reads CASSSDSYYTEAFF. In DNA, the CDR3 is TGTGCCAGTAGTTCGGACAGCTACTACACTGAAGCTTTCTTT.

This chain uses TRBV7-2 with TRBJ2-1; no clear D. The CDR3 runs to 15 residues. V lost 2 bases to trimming and J lost 2 bases, with 10 bases between them. The germline V gene encodes CDR1 SGHTA and CDR2 FQGNSA. The CDR3 is CASSLTAPPYNEQFF. The CDR3 bases are TGTGCCAGCAGCTTAACTGCGCCTCCCTACAATGAGCAGTTCTTC.

This clone was seen just once. V gene TRBV29-1 combines with J gene TRBJ1-2; no reliable D call. CDR3 size: 13 residues. CDR1 SQVTM and CDR2 ANQGSEA come from the germline V gene. V lost 1 base to trimming and J lost 0 bases, with 6 bases between them. CDR3 nucleotides: TGCAGCGTTGAAGGGGGAGCTAACTATGGCTACACCTTC. It specifies CSVEGGANYGYTF.

V is TRBV21-1 and J is TRBJ2-7; TRBD1, the table's D call, was not compared with the DNA. TRBV21-1 is a known pseudogene. This CDR3 has 15 residues. The CDR3 DNA follows: TGTGCCAGCAGCAAAACCCGGGACACAGCCTACGAGCAGTACTTC. Translating gives CASSKTRDTAYEQYF.

This clone came up a few times. The rearrangement uses TRBV29-1 and TRBJ1-1, with 7 positions matching TRBD1. V trimming: 5 bases; J trimming: 7 bases; junction bases outside the gene matches: 10. The CDR3 has 13 residues. Germline loops: CDR1 SQVTM, CDR2 ANQGSEA. The DNA of the CDR3 is TGCAGCGTTCTACAGGGGCCGTGGGGTGAAGCTTTCTTT. Amino acids: CSVLQGPWGEAFF.

J is TRBJ2-3 and V is TRBV11-2, with D maybe TRBD2 (7 bases). This CDR3 is built from 14 residues. With 4 bases removed from V and 7 bases from J, the gap between germline ends came to 15 bases. Per germline, CDR1 SGHAT and CDR2 FQNNGV. CDR3 in DNA: TGTGCCAGCAGCTCATTGGGGGGGCTGAATACGCAGTATTTT. Amino acids: CASSSLGGLNTQYF. Complete variable domain (other parts from reference TRBV11-2 and TRBJ2-3): EAGVAQSPRYKIIEKRQSVAFWCNPISGHATLYWYQQILGQGPKLLIQFQNNGVVDDSQLPKDRFSAERLKGVDSTLKIQPAKLEDSAVYLCASSSLGGLNTQYFGPGTRLTVL.

V and J are TRBV29-1 and TRBJ1-1, with TRBD1 identical over 8 bases. CDR1 SQVTM and CDR2 ANQGSEA come from the germline V gene. This CDR3 contains 16 residues. CDR3 sequence (DNA): TGCAGGGTTCAGACGGACAGGGTGGGCCGGGACACTGAAGCTTTCTTT. Residues: CRVQTDRVGRDTEAFF.